A selection of T cell receptor beta chains follows, all from one sample in a study of blood T cells in healthy people across ages. A single record per CDR3 protein comes from TCRdb applying MiXCR to the 5' RACE reads. This table holds roughly 1.6 million distinct CDR3 sequences, roughly a third found once. Sequenced: blood. The source is a woman under 40 in good health. Both conserved end residues are part of each CDR3. A D gene is named only where the DNA matches it firmly. Size tells how often a clone was seen (once, few, many) or the class of an expanded clone, and some rows leave it out.

d_gene	abundance	j_gene	v_gene	CDR3nt	CDR3aa
.	.	TRBJ2-3	TRBV27	TGTGCCAGCAGTTTTTATTCTAGCGCGGATACGCAGTATTTT	CASSFYSSADTQYF
TRBD1	many	TRBJ2-7	TRBV28	TGTGCCAGCAGTTTATGGGGACAGGCCGGGAACGAGCAGTACTTC	CASSLWGQAGNEQYF
TRBD2	few	TRBJ2-1	TRBV28	TGTGCCAGCAGTTCAACGTCACAAGAGGGACTAGCGGGTGCGTGGTCCTACAATGAGCAGTTCTTC	CASSSTSQEGLAGAWSYNEQFF
.	.	TRBJ1-1	TRBV9	TGTGCCAGCAGCCCACGGGCAGGTGACACTGAAGCTTTCTTT	CASSPRAGDTEAFF
TRBD1	few	TRBJ2-1	TRBV7-9	TGTGCCAGCAGCTTAGCAATGGGACAGGGGGTACATGAGCAGTTCTTC	CASSLAMGQGVHEQFF
TRBD1	few	TRBJ2-1	TRBV7-2	TGTGCCAGCAGCCCCCCGAGGGGGACAGGATACAATGAGCAGTTCTTC	CASSPPRGTGYNEQFF
TRBD2	few	TRBJ2-1	TRBV28	TGTGCCAGCAGTTTCCGACTAGCGGGGATCTCCTACAATGAGCAGTTCTTC	CASSFRLAGISYNEQFF
TRBD1	many	TRBJ2-5	TRBV5-5	TGTGCCAGCACCAACAGGGGTCAAGAGACCCAGTACTTC	CASTNRGQETQYF
TRBD1	once	TRBJ2-3	TRBV3-1	TGTGCCAGCAGCCCGCGGGGGACAGGGTCGACCTCTAGCACAGATACGCAGTATTTT	CASSPRGTGSTSSTDTQYF
TRBD1	.	TRBJ1-5	TRBV3-1	TGTGCCAGCAGCTCCAGGGGGCAAAGTCAGCCCCAGCATTTT	CASSSRGQSQPQHF
.	.	TRBJ2-7	TRBV4-1	TGCGCCAGCAGCCAAGGCGGCGTCGATGCTCACTACGAGCAGTACTTC	CASSQGGVDAHYEQYF
.	few	TRBJ2-1	TRBV20-1	TGCAGTGCCTGGGGCAACCTGGGCTACAATGAGCAGTTCTTC	CSAWGNLGYNEQFF
.	.	TRBJ1-1	TRBV18	TGTGCCAGCTCACCAGCGGTTGAGACTGAAGCTTTCTTT	CASSPAVETEAFF
.	.	TRBJ2-1	TRBV20-1	TGCAGTGCTAGAGATCTACTCAACGACAATGAGCAGTTCTTC	CSARDLLNDNEQFF
.	few	TRBJ2-1	TRBV29-1	TGCAGCGCCAGGCAGGTCCGCTCCCACAATGAGCAGTTCTTC	CSARQVRSHNEQFF
TRBD2	few	TRBJ2-3	TRBV12-3/TRBV12-4	TGTGCCAGCAGTTTTGACCCTAGCGGGGGCACAGATACGCAGTATTTT	CASSFDPSGGTDTQYF
.	.	TRBJ1-1	TRBV27	TGTGCCAGCAGTCCCCGTGGGTACACTGAAGCTTTCTTT	CASSPRGYTEAFF
TRBD1	.	TRBJ1-2	TRBV15	TGTGCCACCAGCAGAGGGCAGGGGGCAGATGGCTACACCTTC	CATSRGQGADGYTF
TRBD2	few	TRBJ2-5	TRBV2	TGTACCAGCAGGCCAGGACGGCGGGGGGAGACCCAGTACTTC	CTSRPGRRGETQYF
TRBD2	.	TRBJ2-1	TRBV7-2	TGTGCCAGCAGCGGACTAGTTCTCGCTGAGCAGTTCTTC	CASSGLVLAEQFF
.	many	TRBJ2-7	TRBV5-5	TGTGCCAGCAGCTTGGGACAGTTCTCCTACGAGCAGTACTTC	CASSLGQFSYEQYF
.	.	TRBJ2-7	TRBV14	TGTGCCAGCAGCCAGCTCTTTACCTACGAGCAGTACTTC	CASSQLFTYEQYF
.	few	TRBJ2-1	TRBV3-1	TGTGCCAGCAGCCAAACACAGTCTGAGCAGTTCTTC	CASSQTQSEQFF
TRBD2	few	TRBJ2-3	TRBV7-9	TGTGCCAGCAGCCCACGAGAGTATAGCGGGAGGGGCACAGATACGCAGTATTTT	CASSPREYSGRGTDTQYF
TRBD2	.	TRBJ2-3	TRBV11-2	TGTGCCAGCTCAAGACAGCGGGGGGGCACAGATACGCAGTATTTT	CASSRQRGGTDTQYF
TRBD1	few	TRBJ1-2	TRBV5-1	TGCGCCAGCAGCAAAACAGGGGACGCCAACTATGGCTACACCTTC	CASSKTGDANYGYTF
TRBD1	.	TRBJ1-2	TRBV6-1	TGTGCCAGCAGTGATAGGGACAGGGGTAAGATCGGCTACACCTTC	CASSDRDRGKIGYTF
.	few	TRBJ2-1	TRBV9	TGTGCCAGCAGCGACCTGAAGAACCCGTGGCAGTTCTTC	CASSDLKNPWQFF
.	.	TRBJ2-7	TRBV20-1	TGCAGTCCCCGGTGGAGGGCCAAGGTCTTTAGCTCCTACGAGCAGTACTTC	CSPRWRAKVFSSYEQYF
.	.	TRBJ2-5	TRBV18	TGTGCCAGCTCACCAACCGGACTGGGGATAGAGACCCAGTACTTC	CASSPTGLGIETQYF
TRBD2	few	TRBJ2-7	TRBV6-6	TGTGCCAGCAGTTACACTAGCGGGAGAGCCTACGAGCAGTACTTC	CASSYTSGRAYEQYF